The clone carrying this T cell receptor (beta chain) was counted at least ten times. This specimen comes from a study of early T cells in non-severe SARS-CoV-2 infection. Deletions cut 7 bases from V and 6 bases from J, with 15 bases between. Looked up from germline, CDR1 is SQVTM and CDR2 is ANQGSEA. The CDR3 has 12 amino acids. TCRdb analysed the 5' RACE reads with MiXCR anew, one entry per CDR3 protein. The sample contains approximately 44,000 distinct CDR3 sequences, 12% of which appear only once. The source material was whole blood. The rearrangement joins TRBV29-1 to TRBJ1-2; D is possibly TRBD1 (5 bases). The receptor's source is an adult who was a healthcare worker with PCR-confirmed SARS-CoV-2 infection or an uninfected control (not recorded which). The CDR3 spells CSERGLMDGYTF. CDR3 coding DNA: TGCAGCGAAAGGGGACTAATGGATGGCTACACCTTC.